This T cell receptor (beta chain) was retrieved from a study of blood T cell repertoires in COVID-19. This clone came up a few times. Profiled with immunoSEQ multiplex PCR; TCRdb holds only in-frame clones, not every one. The profile covers around 100,000 clones, with 80% appearing a single time and 9.5% to 13% taken by the ten largest. The receptor was isolated from a woman in her 70s with acute or convalescent COVID-19. Material: peripheral blood.

The CDR3 coding sequence is TGTGCCAGCAGTTACTCGAACTCGGGAGGCTACACCTTC. This codes for CASSYSNSGGYTF. This sequence joins TRBV6-2 or TRBV6-3 and TRBJ1-2; D gene uncertain. Germline CDR1 is MNHEY and CDR2 is SVGEGT. V lost 0 bases and J lost 8, with 10 bases in between. The CDR3 totals 13 residues.